This T cell receptor (beta chain) is drawn from a study of patients and donors after allogeneic stem cell transplantation (dated by TCRdb to the early 2020s). Library creation used RT-PCR. The instrument was a NextSeq 550. TCRdb itself trimmed the public reads at Q25 with fastp, ran MiXCR and retained productive beta chains. Under each unique CDR3 protein, matching rows form one entry showing the most common genes and DNA. The sample profile shows roughly 940,000 distinct CDR3 sequences; about a sixth of them were found once. The biggest ten clones account for under 6.5% of the sample. This clonotype was observed a handful of times. What this receptor recognizes is not known. Base quality data are lacking; no much larger clone is found one base away. V and J lose 0 bases and 5 bases, and a span of 18 bases separates them. Inclusive of the bounding cysteine and phenylalanine, the CDR3 is 16 residues long. Only the CDR3 portion is preserved as DNA: 48 bases, with reading frame beginning at the first base. CDR1 and CDR2 were assigned from the germline V gene as SGHRS and YFSETQ.

The origin of this receptor is a human donor who was either an allogeneic HSCT recipient or a stem cell or donor lymphocyte infusion donor (not recorded which). It is not recorded whose cells these are; they may come from a transplant donor. The sequencing sample was made of blood, either unsorted or a sorted T cell fraction (not recorded which). The chain is made from TRBV5-1 and TRBJ2-7, and possibly TRBD2, on 6 matching bases. The CDR3 reads as follows: CASSLADSKGGHEQYF. The nucleotides are TGCGCCAGCAGCTTGGCGGATTCGAAGGGAGGACACGAGCAGTACTTC.